A few counts support the clone carrying this T cell receptor (beta chain). Its specificity is unknown. The authors produced TCR alpha and TCR beta cDNA libraries with sample barcodes and UMIs by 5'RACE using constant-segment primers. TCRdb re-analysed the 5' RACE reads in MiXCR, keeping a single row per CDR3 protein. The sample shows roughly 300,000 distinct CDR3 sequences, roughly 8.2% of them seen only once. The ends lost 5 bases at V and 4 bases at J; junction bases unmatched: 13. Germline V lookup: CDR1 ENHRY, CDR2 SYGVKD. This CDR3 spans 18 amino acids. The sample comes from a study of T-cell memory formation after mild COVID-19. Study observations and caveats: Cross-reactive memory appears to have joined, as suggested by some responding clones showing up in pre-infection memory.

V and J are TRBV10-3 and TRBJ2-3, with 12 bases matching TRBD2. Material for sequencing was PBMCs or a T cell subset sorted from them (not recorded which). The TCR comes from a man aged 18 to 35 who had mild COVID-19 (a few samples of this study predate the infection). Cell type and time point are not known. The CDR3 coding sequence is TGTGCCATCAGTTCGACTAGCGGGGGTGTCTTGGCCCCAGATACGCAGTATTTT. Its translation: CAISSTSGGVLAPDTQYF.